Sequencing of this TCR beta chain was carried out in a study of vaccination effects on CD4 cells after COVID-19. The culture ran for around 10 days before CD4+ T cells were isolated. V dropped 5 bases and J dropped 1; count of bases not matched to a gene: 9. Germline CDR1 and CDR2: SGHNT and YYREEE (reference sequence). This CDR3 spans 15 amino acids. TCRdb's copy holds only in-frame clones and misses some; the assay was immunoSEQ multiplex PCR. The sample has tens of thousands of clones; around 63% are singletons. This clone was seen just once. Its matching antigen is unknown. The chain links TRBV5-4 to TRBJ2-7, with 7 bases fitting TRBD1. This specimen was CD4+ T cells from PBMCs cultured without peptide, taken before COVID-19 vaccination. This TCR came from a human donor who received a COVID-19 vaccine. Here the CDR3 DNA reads TGTGCCAGCAGGGATACGGGACAGAAGTCCTACGAGCAGTACTTC. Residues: CASRDTGQKSYEQYF.